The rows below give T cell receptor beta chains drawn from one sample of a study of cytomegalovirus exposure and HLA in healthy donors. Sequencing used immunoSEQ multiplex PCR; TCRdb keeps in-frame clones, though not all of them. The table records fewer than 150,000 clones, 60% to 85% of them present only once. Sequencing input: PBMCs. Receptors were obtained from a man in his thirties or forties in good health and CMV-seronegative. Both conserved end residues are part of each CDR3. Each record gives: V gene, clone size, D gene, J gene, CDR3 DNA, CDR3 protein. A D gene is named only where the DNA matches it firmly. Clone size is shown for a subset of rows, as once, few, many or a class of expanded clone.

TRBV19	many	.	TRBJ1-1	TGTGCCAGTCTAACAGAGAACACTGAAGCTTTCTTT	CASLTENTEAFF
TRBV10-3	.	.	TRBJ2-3	TGTGCCATCAGAACCGCGGGACTTTCTACAGATACGCAGTATTTT	CAIRTAGLSTDTQYF
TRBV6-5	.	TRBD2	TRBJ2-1	TGTGCCAGCAGCCTAGCGGAGAGCTCCTACAATGAGCAGTTCTTC	CASSLAESSYNEQFF
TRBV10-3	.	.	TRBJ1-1	TGTGCCATCAGTGAGTCGTTCGAACGGTTGAACACTGAAGCTTTCTTT	CAISESFERLNTEAFF
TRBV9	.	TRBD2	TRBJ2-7	TGTGCCAGCAGCGCCTCACGGGACTACACGCATCGGGAGCAGTACTTC	CASSASRDYTHREQYF
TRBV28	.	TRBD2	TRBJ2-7	TGTGCCAGCGATGAAGCGGGAGTAACCTACGAGCAGTACTTC	CASDEAGVTYEQYF
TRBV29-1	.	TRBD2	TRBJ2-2	TGCAGCGTTCGGGACTACGACGGCGGGGAGCTGTTTTTT	CSVRDYDGGELFF
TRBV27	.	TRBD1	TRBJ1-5	TGTGCCAGCAGTGGGGGACAGGGAGGCAATCAGCCCCAGCATTTT	CASSGGQGGNQPQHF
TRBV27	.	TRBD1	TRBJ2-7	TGTGCCAGCAGTTGGACAGGAGATGGGTACGAGCAGTACTTC	CASSWTGDGYEQYF
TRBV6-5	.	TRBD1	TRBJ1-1	TGTGCCAGCAGCGCGGACAGGGGGCGCACTGAAGCTTTCTTT	CASSADRGRTEAFF
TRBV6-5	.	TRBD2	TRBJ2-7	TGTGCCAGTAGCGGGGGCTCCTACGAGCAGTACTTC	CASSGGSYEQYF
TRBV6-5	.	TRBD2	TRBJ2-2	TGTGCCAGCTTTAGCGGGGGGGCTTTCGGGGAGCTGTTTTTT	CASFSGGAFGELFF
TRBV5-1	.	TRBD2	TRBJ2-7	TGCGCCAGCAGCCCGGGGCCGGGACTAGGTGGCGAGCAGTACTTC	CASSPGPGLGGEQYF
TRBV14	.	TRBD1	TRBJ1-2	TGTGCCAGCAGCCAGAAACCAGGACAGGGGGCGGAAGGCTACACCTTC	CASSQKPGQGAEGYTF
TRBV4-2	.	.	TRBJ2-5	TGTGCCAGCAGCCAAGATAGGAGGAATCTTGAGACCCAGTACTTC	CASSQDRRNLETQYF
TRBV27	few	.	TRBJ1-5	TGTGCCAGCAGCAACGTCCCACTGGTCCAGCCCCAGCATTTT	CASSNVPLVQPQHF
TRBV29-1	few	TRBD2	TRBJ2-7	TGCAGCGCCGCAGGACTAGCGGGAGCATCCGAGCAGTACTTC	CSAAGLAGASEQYF
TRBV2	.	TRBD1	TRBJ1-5	TGTGCCAGCAGTGAAGAGGTAGGGGGCGCCTCTCAGCCCCAGCATTTT	CASSEEVGGASQPQHF
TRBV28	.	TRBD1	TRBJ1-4	TGTGCCAGCAGGGGGGGACAGAGAAGTGAAAAACTGTTTTTT	CASRGGQRSEKLFF
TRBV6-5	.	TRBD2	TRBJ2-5	TGTGCCAGCAGTTACGGGGGGGGTGAAGAGACCCAGTACTTC	CASSYGGGEETQYF
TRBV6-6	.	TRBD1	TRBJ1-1	TGTGCCAGCAGTTTCACCGGGACAGCGAACACTGAAGCTTTCTTT	CASSFTGTANTEAFF
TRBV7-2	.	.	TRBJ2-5	TGTGCCAGCAGCAGTTATACTAACGTCCGGGAGACCCAGTACTTC	CASSSYTNVRETQYF
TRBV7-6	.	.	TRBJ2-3	TGTGCCAGCAGCTTAGGGCACGCACCCACAGATACGCAGTATTTT	CASSLGHAPTDTQYF
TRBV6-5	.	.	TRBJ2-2	TGTGCCAGCAATTCAGCGACTAAGAACACCGGGGAGCTGTTTTTT	CASNSATKNTGELFF
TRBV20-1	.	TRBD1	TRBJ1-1	TGCAGTGCTAGAGGGGACAGTGAAGCTTTCTTT	CSARGDSEAFF
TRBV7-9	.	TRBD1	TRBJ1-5	TGTGCCAGCAGCTCGAGGGGGACAGGGCCCAATCAGCCCCAGCATTTT	CASSSRGTGPNQPQHF
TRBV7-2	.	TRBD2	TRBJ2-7	TGTGCCAGCAGCTCCCGACTAGCGGTGGCCTACGAGCAGTACTTC	CASSSRLAVAYEQYF
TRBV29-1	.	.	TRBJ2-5	TGCAGCGCCGCTCTTAGGGGGAAAGAGACCCAGTACTTC	CSAALRGKETQYF
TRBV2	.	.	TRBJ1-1	TGTGCCAGCAGTGAAGGCAGGCTCATGAACACTGAAGCTTTCTTT	CASSEGRLMNTEAFF
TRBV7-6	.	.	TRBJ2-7	TGTGCCAGCAGCTATACGGTGGACAGCGAGCAGTACTTC	CASSYTVDSEQYF
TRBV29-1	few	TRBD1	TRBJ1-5	TGCAGCGTTGCGGACAGGGTAGATCAGCCCCAGCATTTT	CSVADRVDQPQHF
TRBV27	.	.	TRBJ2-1	TGTGCCAGCAGTGAGCTTCAGGGCGGGCAGTTCTTC	CASSELQGGQFF
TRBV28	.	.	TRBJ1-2	TGTGCCAGCAGTTTATCATCGGGAAATGGCTACACCTTC	CASSLSSGNGYTF
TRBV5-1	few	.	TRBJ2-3	TGCGCCAGCAGCCCCGTACAGGTTTCAGATACGCAGTATTTT	CASSPVQVSDTQYF
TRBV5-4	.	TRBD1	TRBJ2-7	TGTGCCAGCAGCTTGGGTGTGGGACAGGGCTTCCACGAGCAGTACTTC	CASSLGVGQGFHEQYF
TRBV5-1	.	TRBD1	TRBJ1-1	TGCGCCAGCAGCTGGATGGGACAGGGGAGGGAGAACACTGAAGCTTTCTTT	CASSWMGQGRENTEAFF
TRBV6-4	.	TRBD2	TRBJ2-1	TGTGCCAGCAGTGACGGGGGGACTAGGGCGTACAATGAGCAGTTCTTC	CASSDGGTRAYNEQFF
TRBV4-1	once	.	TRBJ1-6	TGCGCCAGCAGCCAAGATGTTCGGGGATCAAATTCACCCCTCCACTTT	CASSQDVRGSNSPLHF
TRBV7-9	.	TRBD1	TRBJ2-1	TGTGCCAGCAGCGGATTCATCGGGACAGAGAGGGGCAATGAGCAGTTCTTC	CASSGFIGTERGNEQFF
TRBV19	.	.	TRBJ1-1	TGTGCCAGTAGTATAGATCGACAGTTTGAAGCTTTCTTT	CASSIDRQFEAFF
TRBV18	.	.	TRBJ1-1	TGTGCCAGCTCACCACCGCTTCTCGGGAACACTGAAGCTTTCTTT	CASSPPLLGNTEAFF
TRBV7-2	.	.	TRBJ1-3	TGTGCCAGCAGCTTAGCCTCGAGCTCTGGAAACACCATATATTTT	CASSLASSSGNTIYF
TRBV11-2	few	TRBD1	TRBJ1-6	TGTGCCAGCAGCTTAGGCAGTAGGGGACAGGGCGATAATTCACCCCTCCACTTT	CASSLGSRGQGDNSPLHF
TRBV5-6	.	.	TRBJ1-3	TGTGCCAGCAGCTTGGCTGCGGGGGCTGGAAACACCATATATTTT	CASSLAAGAGNTIYF
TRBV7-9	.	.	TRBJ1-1	TGTGCCAGCAGCTTAGTCGAGGGGAGGTACACTGAAGCTTTCTTT	CASSLVEGRYTEAFF
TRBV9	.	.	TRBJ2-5	TGTGCCAGCAGCTACCCGACTGGAGGGCAAGAGACCCAGTACTTC	CASSYPTGGQETQYF
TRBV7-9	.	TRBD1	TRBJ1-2	TGTGCCAGCAGCTTGCAGGGGGGCAACTATGGCTACACCTTC	CASSLQGGNYGYTF
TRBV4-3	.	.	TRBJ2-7	TGCGCCAGCAGCCTAGTCGAGGGAGTTCCCAACGAGCAGTACTTC	CASSLVEGVPNEQYF